The present T cell receptor beta chain was sequenced within a study of CD8+CD57+ T cells in acquired aplastic anemia (dated by TCRdb to the late 2010s). Notes on the research overall: A mean of about 3.2 ug of DNA, ranging from roughly 0.19 to 27.4 ug, was extracted from sorted CD4+ and CD8+ cells. What the authors observed across the whole study: Patients and healthy controls showed no significant difference in CD8+ Simpson's diversity (P=0.060). Roughly 29 CD8+ CDR3 sequences were shared between patients and controls but appeared highly expressed in patients and within their immunodominant clones.

About this clonotype itself: Its cognate antigen has yet to be identified. Nothing much larger sits one base from this clone, and base qualities are not available.

Profiling of TCR beta VDJ combinations and CDR3 sequences used genomic DNA as the template. An Illumina HiSeq 2000 was used for TCR repertoire sequencing. Per the authors' processing: Repertoires were assessed using TRBV/TRBJ rearrangement plots, CDR3 size and DJ length profiles, and Simpson's diversity index. The most abundant DNA sequence in the deep sequencing data was taken as the immunodominant clone. CDR3 amino acid sequences were screened for sharing across subjects and compared with published repertoires and the VDJdb database. TCRdb ran its own pipeline on the public reads, namely fastp trimming at Q25 and MiXCR clone calling, and kept in-frame beta chains. Entries that share a CDR3 protein sequence are merged under the most common genes and DNA. TCRdb assigned the V and J calls; the authors' analysis was not used. Within this sample are 150,000 to 200,000 distinct CDR3 sequences, with 64% of them counted one time only. The ten largest clones represent about 45% of the sample.

The study deep-sequenced TCR repertoires of sorted CD4+ and CD8+ blood T cells from severe aplastic anemia patients and healthy subjects. Ficoll-Paque density gradient centrifugation was used to isolate peripheral blood mononuclear cells. Before DNA extraction, CD4+ and CD8+ T cells were sorted by FACS or by magnetic beads. This receptor was obtained from a human donor with severe aplastic anemia or a healthy control (not recorded which). The sequencing input was sorted CD4+, CD8+, or CD8+CD57+ T cells (not recorded which) from PBMCs.

The nucleotide sequence is given as TGTGCCAGCAGCTTAGTGCAGGGGGCTAGTGGCTACACCTTC. Translated, this gives CASSLVQGASGYTF. The chain is encoded by TRBV7-9 joined to TRBJ1-2; 8 nucleotides in the junction match TRBD1. Spanning cysteine to phenylalanine, the CDR3 consists of 14 amino acids. The read is trimmed to its CDR3 DNA, 42 bases read in frame from base 1. The germline V and J ends show losses of 1 base and 7 bases respectively, and no gene match explains 5 bases of the junction. From the germline V gene (reference sequence), CDR1 is SEHNR and CDR2 is FQNEAQ.